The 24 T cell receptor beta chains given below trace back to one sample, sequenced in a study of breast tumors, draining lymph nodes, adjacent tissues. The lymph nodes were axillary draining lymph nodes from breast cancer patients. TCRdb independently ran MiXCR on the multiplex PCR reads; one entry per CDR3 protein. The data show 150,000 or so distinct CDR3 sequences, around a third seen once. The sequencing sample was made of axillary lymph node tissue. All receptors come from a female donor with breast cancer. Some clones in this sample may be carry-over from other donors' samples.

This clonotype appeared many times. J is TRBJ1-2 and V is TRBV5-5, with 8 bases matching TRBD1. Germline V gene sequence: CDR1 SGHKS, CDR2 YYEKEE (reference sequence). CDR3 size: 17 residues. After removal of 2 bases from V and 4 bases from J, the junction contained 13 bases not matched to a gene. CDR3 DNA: TGTGCCAGCAGCTTTGAGGTAGTGACAGGGGCCCCCTATGGCTACACCTTC. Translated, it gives CASSFEVVTGAPYGYTF.

CDR3 residues: CASSFGSAGGNEQFF. In DNA, the CDR3 is TGTGCCAGCAGCTTTGGATCGGCAGGGGGCAATGAGCAGTTCTTC. The gene calls are TRBV11-2 and TRBJ2-1, with 7 bases fitting TRBD1. J lost 6 bases, V lost 3 bases, and 8 bases had no gene match. This CDR3 has 15 residues. The germline gives CDR1 SGHAT, CDR2 FQNNGV.

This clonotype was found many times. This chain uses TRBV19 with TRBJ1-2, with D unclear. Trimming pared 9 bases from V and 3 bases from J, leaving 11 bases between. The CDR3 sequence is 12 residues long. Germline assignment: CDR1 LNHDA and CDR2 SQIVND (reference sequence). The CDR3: CASGPRHYGYTF. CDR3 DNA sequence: TGTGCCAGCGGTCCTCGTCACTATGGCTACACCTTC. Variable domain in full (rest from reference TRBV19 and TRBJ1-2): DGGITQSPKYLFRKEGQNVTLSCEQNLNHDAMYWYRQDPGQGLRLIYYSQIVNDFQKGDIAEGYSVSREKKESFPLTVTSAQKNPTAFYLCASGPRHYGYTFGSGTRLTVV.

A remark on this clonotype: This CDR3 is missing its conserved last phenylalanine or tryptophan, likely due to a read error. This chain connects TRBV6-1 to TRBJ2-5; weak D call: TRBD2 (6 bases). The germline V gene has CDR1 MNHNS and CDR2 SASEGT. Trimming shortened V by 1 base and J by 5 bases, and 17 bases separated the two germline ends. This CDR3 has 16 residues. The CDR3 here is CASSEVGGTALETQYS. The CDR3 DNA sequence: TGTGCCAGCAGTGAAGTTGGGGGGACCGCTCTGGAGACCCAGTACTCC.

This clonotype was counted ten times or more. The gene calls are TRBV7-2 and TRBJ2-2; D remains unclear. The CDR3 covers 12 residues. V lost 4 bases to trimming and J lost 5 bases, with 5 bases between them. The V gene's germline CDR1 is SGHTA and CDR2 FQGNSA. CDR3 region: CASSSFTGELFF. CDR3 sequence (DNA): TGTGCCAGCAGCTCGTTTACCGGGGAGCTGTTTTTT.

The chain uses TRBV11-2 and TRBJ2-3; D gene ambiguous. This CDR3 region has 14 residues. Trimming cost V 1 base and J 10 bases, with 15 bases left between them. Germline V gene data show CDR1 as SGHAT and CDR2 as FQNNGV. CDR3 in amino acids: CASSLGTDIGAQYF. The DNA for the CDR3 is TGTGCCAGCAGCTTAGGCACTGACATAGGTGCGCAGTATTTT.

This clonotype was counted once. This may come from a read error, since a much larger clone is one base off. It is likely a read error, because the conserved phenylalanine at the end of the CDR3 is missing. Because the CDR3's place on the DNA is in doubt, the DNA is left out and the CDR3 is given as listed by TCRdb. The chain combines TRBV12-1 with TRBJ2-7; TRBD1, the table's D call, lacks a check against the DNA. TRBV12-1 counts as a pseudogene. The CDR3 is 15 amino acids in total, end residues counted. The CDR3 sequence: CASSWNRGLRGEQYS.

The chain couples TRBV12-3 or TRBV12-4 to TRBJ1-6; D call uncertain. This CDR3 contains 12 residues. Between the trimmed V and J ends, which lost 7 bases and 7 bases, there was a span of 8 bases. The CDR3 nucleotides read TGTGCCAGCACCTTAACCAATTCACCCCTCCACTTT. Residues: CASTLTNSPLHF.

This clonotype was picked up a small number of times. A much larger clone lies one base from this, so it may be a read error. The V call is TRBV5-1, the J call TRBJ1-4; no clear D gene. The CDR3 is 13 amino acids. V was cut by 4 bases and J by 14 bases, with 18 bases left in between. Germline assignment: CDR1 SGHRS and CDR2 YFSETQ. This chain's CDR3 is CASSLSSGGNLFF. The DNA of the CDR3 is TGCGCCAGCAGCCTGTCTTCGGGTGGGAACCTGTTTTTT.

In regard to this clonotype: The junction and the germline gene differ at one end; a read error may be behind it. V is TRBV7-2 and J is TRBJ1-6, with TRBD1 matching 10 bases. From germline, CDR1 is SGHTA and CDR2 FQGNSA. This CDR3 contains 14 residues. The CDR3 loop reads CASSLGDRGSLLHF. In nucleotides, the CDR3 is TGTGCCAGCAGCTTAGGGGACAGGGGATCACTCCTCCACTTT.

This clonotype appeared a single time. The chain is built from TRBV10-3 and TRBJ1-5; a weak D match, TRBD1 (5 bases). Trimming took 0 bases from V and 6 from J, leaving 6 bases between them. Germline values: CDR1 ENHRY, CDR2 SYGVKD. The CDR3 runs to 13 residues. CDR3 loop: CAISESGGQPQHF. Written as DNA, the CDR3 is TGTGCCATCAGTGAGTCGGGGGGTCAGCCCCAGCATTTT.

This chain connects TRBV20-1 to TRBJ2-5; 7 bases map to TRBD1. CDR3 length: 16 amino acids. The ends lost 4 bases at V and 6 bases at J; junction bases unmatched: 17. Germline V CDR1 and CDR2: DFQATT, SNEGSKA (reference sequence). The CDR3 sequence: CSAMPPRDSPSKTQYF. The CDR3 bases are TGCAGTGCTATGCCCCCCCGGGACAGCCCCAGTAAGACCCAGTACTTC.

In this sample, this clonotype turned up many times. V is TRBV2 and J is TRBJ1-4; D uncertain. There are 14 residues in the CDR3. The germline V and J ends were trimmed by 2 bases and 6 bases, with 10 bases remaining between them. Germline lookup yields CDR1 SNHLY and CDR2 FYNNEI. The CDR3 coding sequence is TGTGCCAGCAGTGAATCACGACTCTATGAAAAACTGTTTTTT. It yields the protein CASSESRLYEKLFF.

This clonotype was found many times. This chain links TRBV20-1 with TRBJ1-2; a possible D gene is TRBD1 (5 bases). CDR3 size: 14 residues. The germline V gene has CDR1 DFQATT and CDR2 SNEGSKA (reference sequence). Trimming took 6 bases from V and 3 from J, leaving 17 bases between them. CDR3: CSATPPLGHYGYTF. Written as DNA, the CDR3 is TGCAGTGCCACCCCTCCATTGGGGCACTATGGCTACACCTTC.

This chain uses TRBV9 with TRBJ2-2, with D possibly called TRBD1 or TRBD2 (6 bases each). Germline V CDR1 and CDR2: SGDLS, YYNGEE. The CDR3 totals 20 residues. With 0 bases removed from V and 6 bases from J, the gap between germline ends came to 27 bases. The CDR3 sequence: CASSVDRAFSGSVKSGELFF. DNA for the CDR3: TGTGCCAGCAGCGTAGACAGGGCCTTTAGCGGCAGTGTGAAGTCCGGGGAGCTGTTTTTT.

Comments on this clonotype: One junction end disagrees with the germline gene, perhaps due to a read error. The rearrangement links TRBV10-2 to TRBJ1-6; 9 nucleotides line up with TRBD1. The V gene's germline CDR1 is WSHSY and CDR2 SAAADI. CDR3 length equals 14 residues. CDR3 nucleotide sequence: TGCGCCAGCAGTCGGACAGGGGTGAATTCACCCCTCCGCTTT. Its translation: CASSRTGVNSPLRF.

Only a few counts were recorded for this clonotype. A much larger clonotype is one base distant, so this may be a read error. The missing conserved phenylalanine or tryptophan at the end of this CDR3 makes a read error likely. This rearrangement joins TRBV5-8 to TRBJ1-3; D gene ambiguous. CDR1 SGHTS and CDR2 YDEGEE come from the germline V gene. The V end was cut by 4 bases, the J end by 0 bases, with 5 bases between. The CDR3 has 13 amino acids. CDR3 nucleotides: TGTGCCAGCAGCGCAGTCTCTGGAAACACCATATATTCT. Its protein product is CASSAVSGNTIYS.

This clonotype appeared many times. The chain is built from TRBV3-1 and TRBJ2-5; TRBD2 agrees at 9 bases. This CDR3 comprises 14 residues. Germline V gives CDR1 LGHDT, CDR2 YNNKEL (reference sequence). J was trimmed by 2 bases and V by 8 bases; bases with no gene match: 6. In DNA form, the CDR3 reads TGTGCCAGCCGTCTAACTAGCGGGCAAGAGACCCAGTACTTC. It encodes CASRLTSGQETQYF.

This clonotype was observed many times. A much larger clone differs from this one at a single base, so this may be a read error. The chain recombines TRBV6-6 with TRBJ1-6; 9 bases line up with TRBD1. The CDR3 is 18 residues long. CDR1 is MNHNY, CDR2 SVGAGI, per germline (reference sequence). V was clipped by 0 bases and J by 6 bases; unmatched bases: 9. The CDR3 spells CASSYSSRTGAANSPLHF. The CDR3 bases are TGTGCCAGCAGTTACTCGAGTAGGACAGGGGCTGCTAATTCACCCCTCCACTTT.

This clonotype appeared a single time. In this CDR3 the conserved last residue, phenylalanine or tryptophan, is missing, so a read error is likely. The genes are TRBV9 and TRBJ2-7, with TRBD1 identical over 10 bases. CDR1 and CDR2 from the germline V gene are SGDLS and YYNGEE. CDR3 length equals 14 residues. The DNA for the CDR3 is TGTACCAGCAGCCCCGGGACAGGGGTCCACGAGCAGTACTCC. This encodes CTSSPGTGVHEQYS.

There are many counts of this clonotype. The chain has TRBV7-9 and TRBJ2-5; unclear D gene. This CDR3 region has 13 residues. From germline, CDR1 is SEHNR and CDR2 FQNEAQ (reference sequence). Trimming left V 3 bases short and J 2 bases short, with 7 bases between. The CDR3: CASSFGAQETQYF. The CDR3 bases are TGTGCCAGCAGCTTTGGAGCGCAAGAGACCCAGTACTTC.

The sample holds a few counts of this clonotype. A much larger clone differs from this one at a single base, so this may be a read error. The CDR3 is CASTPGGAIYF. The CDR3, as DNA: TGTGCCAGCACTCCCGGAGGGGCCATATATTTT. The chain combines TRBV6-6 with TRBJ1-3, with D tentatively TRBD1 (5 bases). The CDR3 runs to 11 residues. V lost 7 bases and J lost 11, with 12 bases in between. The germline V gene has CDR1 MNHNY and CDR2 SVGAGI (reference sequence).

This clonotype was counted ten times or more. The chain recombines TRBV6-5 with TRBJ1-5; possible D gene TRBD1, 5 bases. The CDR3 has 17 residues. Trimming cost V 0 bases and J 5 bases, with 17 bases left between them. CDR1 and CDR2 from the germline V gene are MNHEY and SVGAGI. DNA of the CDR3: TGTGCCAGCAGTTACTCAGGGGTCAGGCTCGAGGATCAGCCCCAGCATTTT. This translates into CASSYSGVRLEDQPQHF.

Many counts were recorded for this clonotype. Here the CDR3 DNA reads TGTGCCATCAGTGAGTCACAGGGGGGATGGGCTGAAGCTTTCTTT. It encodes CAISESQGGWAEAFF. The chain combines TRBV10-3 with TRBJ1-1; 8 positions match TRBD1. The CDR3 length is 15 residues. Germline V gives CDR1 ENHRY, CDR2 SYGVKD. V was pared by 0 bases and J by 6 bases, with 6 bases of the junction left unmatched.